The clone carrying this T cell receptor (beta chain) was counted ten times or more. This entry belongs to a study of CD8 T cells in ankylosing spondylitis. The germline V gene has CDR1 DFQATT and CDR2 SNEGSKA (reference sequence). This CDR3 comprises 13 residues. Trimming removed 5 bases from V and 10 bases from J, with 18 bases in between. Libraries for TCR beta were made by quantitative 5'-RACE with molecular barcodes. TCRdb reprocessed the 5' RACE reads via MiXCR and lists one record per CDR3 protein. Of 110,000 to 150,000 distinct CDR3 sequences in the sample, roughly 8% were seen once. This TCR was recovered from a male donor with ankylosing spondylitis. The rearrangement uses TRBV20-1 and TRBJ2-1; D is possibly TRBD2 (6 bases). Source material: synovial fluid, either unsorted or a sorted T cell fraction (not recorded which). The CDR3 nucleotides are TGCAGTGCTCGCCGGGACTGGGGTGAAGAGCAGTTCTTC. Translated: CSARRDWGEEQFF.